The rows below give T cell receptor beta chains drawn from one sample of a study of cytomegalovirus exposure and HLA in healthy donors. Profiling relied on immunoSEQ multiplex PCR, and the TCRdb table lists in-frame clones only, not all of them. This table holds around 91,000 clones, over 75% found once. Sequences were obtained from PBMCs. These receptor sequences come from a male donor in good health and CMV-seropositive. The CDR3 runs from the conserved cysteine through the conserved F or W. A D gene is named only where the DNA matches it firmly.

J gene	V gene	D gene	CDR3 protein	CDR3 DNA
TRBJ2-3	TRBV10-2	TRBD1	CASRNLPGQGRLASRSTDTQYF	TGCGCCAGCAGAAACTTACCGGGACAGGGCCGTCTTGCGAGTCGTAGCACAGATACGCAGTATTTT
TRBJ1-5	TRBV19	.	CASSFFSQPQHF	TGTGCCAGTAGCTTTTTCTCTCAGCCCCAGCATTTT
TRBJ1-1	TRBV6-1	.	CASSEAQSPNTEAFF	TGTGCCAGCAGTGAAGCCCAGTCACCGAACACTGAAGCTTTCTTT
TRBJ2-1	TRBV5-1	TRBD2	CASSFPGTSGRGSGEQFF	TGCGCCAGCAGCTTCCCCGGGACTAGCGGGAGGGGCTCGGGGGAGCAGTTCTTC
TRBJ2-7	TRBV28	.	CASSSLLALVQYF	TGTGCCAGCAGTTCCCTACTAGCTCTCGTGCAGTACTTC
TRBJ2-7	TRBV7-9	TRBD1	CASSLDRSSYEQYF	TGTGCCAGCAGCCTGGACAGGAGCTCCTACGAGCAGTACTTC
TRBJ2-3	TRBV18	.	CASSALQGGFTDTQYF	TGTGCCAGCTCAGCCCTTCAGGGAGGCTTCACAGATACGCAGTATTTT
TRBJ2-3	TRBV29-1	TRBD1	CSVGDRGADTQYF	TGCAGCGTTGGGGACAGGGGCGCAGATACGCAGTATTTT
TRBJ2-1	TRBV27	TRBD2	CASRPAGATYNEQFF	TGTGCCAGCAGACCAGCGGGGGCCACCTACAATGAGCAGTTCTTC
TRBJ2-1	TRBV7-9	TRBD2	CASSPGTSGDSNEQFF	TGTGCCAGCAGCCCAGGGACTAGCGGGGACTCCAATGAGCAGTTCTTC
TRBJ2-2	TRBV5-1	.	CASSLGGVNTGELFF	TGCGCCAGCAGCTTGGGCGGGGTGAACACCGGGGAGCTGTTTTTT
TRBJ1-2	TRBV2	TRBD1	CASSGDSDYGYTF	TGTGCCAGCAGTGGGGACAGCGACTATGGCTACACCTTC
TRBJ2-3	TRBV7-8	.	CASSLYGGHTDTQYF	TGTGCCAGCAGCTTATACGGCGGTCACACAGATACGCAGTATTTT
TRBJ2-1	TRBV7-2	.	CASSPELSGSSYNEQFF	TGTGCCAGCAGTCCGGAACTCAGCGGAAGCTCCTACAATGAGCAGTTCTTC
TRBJ1-2	TRBV19	.	CASSPGNYGYTF	TGTGCCAGTAGTCCAGGGAACTATGGCTACACCTTC
TRBJ2-1	TRBV5-1	TRBD1	CASSSTGGYNEQFF	TGCGCCAGCAGTTCGACAGGGGGCTACAATGAGCAGTTCTTC
TRBJ2-7	TRBV28	TRBD2	CASGPGGSLSYEQYF	TGTGCCAGCGGTCCGGGCGGGAGTCTGTCCTACGAGCAGTACTTC
TRBJ2-3	TRBV7-8	.	CASSPSGQHSTDTQYF	TGTGCCAGCAGCCCGAGCGGGCAGCACTCTACGGATACGCAGTATTTT
TRBJ1-4	TRBV2	.	CASNGRGRPNEKLFF	TGTGCCAGCAACGGCAGGGGCCGCCCTAATGAAAAACTGTTTTTT
TRBJ1-2	TRBV27	.	CASSPRLNYGYTF	TGTGCCAGCAGTCCCCGCCTAAACTATGGCTACACCTTC
TRBJ2-1	TRBV5-6	.	CASSLVQGSYNEQFF	TGTGCCAGCAGCCTGGTGCAGGGGTCCTACAATGAGCAGTTCTTC
TRBJ1-1	TRBV7-9	TRBD1	CASSLGGTGVMNTEAFF	TGTGCCAGCAGCTTAGGGGGGACAGGGGTCATGAACACTGAAGCTTTCTTT
TRBJ2-3	TRBV4-1	TRBD2	CASSQDGGGTSTDTQYF	TGCGCCAGCAGCCAAGATGGCGGGGGTACTAGCACAGATACGCAGTATTTT
TRBJ1-2	TRBV15	.	CATQKRSREGGYTF	TGTGCCACCCAGAAACGTAGCAGGGAAGGGGGCTACACCTTC
TRBJ2-7	TRBV5-5	.	CASSLAQGRYEQYF	TGTGCCAGCAGCTTGGCACAGGGTCGTTACGAGCAGTACTTC
TRBJ2-7	TRBV7-9	TRBD2	CASSARRGATYEQYF	TGTGCCAGCAGCGCTCGGCGGGGGGCAACCTACGAGCAGTACTTC
TRBJ2-2	TRBV28	TRBD2	CASSFGSGRNTGELFF	TGTGCCAGCAGTTTTGGTAGCGGGAGGAACACCGGGGAGCTGTTTTTT